One sample yielded the 31 T cell receptor beta chains listed below, sequenced in a study of blood T cell repertoires in COVID-19. Only in-frame clones appear in the TCRdb table, and some are missing; sequencing was by immunoSEQ multiplex PCR. In the table there are some 220,000 clones, around three quarters of which are singletons. The material sequenced was peripheral blood. These receptors came from a woman aged 70-85 years with acute or convalescent COVID-19.

The chain has TRBV12-3 or TRBV12-4 and TRBJ2-5, with 9 bases identical to TRBD1. V trimming: 6 bases; J trimming: 5 bases; junction bases outside the gene matches: 1. This CDR3 spans 12 amino acids. This CDR3 reads CASRTGGETQYF. In nucleotides, the CDR3 is TGTGCCAGCAGGACAGGGGGGGAGACCCAGTACTTC.

This clone was recorded a few times. The chain couples TRBV7-2 to TRBJ1-3; a possible D gene is TRBD1 (5 bases). The V end lost 4 bases, the J end lost 4 bases, and 14 bases lay between the germline ends. The CDR3 totals 15 residues. CDR1 SGHTA and CDR2 FQGNSA come from the germline V gene. The CDR3 DNA reads as TGTGCCAGCAGCTCCTTAGCGGGGCCCGGAAACACCATATATTTT. Translating it yields CASSSLAGPGNTIYF.

The V call is TRBV2, the J call TRBJ2-3; no reliable D call. V lost 9 bases, J lost 8 bases, and 9 bases lay in between. CDR1 and CDR2 from the germline V gene are SNHLY and FYNNEI. The CDR3 spans 10 residues. The CDR3 nucleotides are TGTGCCAGTAGAATAACTACGCAGTATTTT. This codes for CASRITTQYF.

The chain carries TRBV27 and TRBJ2-2, with D hard to call. From germline, CDR1 is MNHEY and CDR2 SMNVEV (reference sequence). This CDR3 is built from 12 residues. V was shortened by 6 bases and J by 8 bases, with 10 bases between the two germline ends. Here the CDR3 reads CASSRYPGELFF. The DNA for the CDR3 is TGTGCCAGCAGCCGGTATCCAGGGGAGCTGTTTTTT.

V usage is TRBV24-1 and J usage is TRBJ1-2; possible D gene TRBD1, 6 bases. Germline assignment: CDR1 KGHDR and CDR2 SFDVKD. The V and J ends lost 4 bases and 7 bases respectively, with 15 bases between them. CDR3 size: 14 residues. The CDR3: CATSDTGGRRGYTF. The CDR3 nucleotides read TGTGCCACCAGTGACACGGGGGGCCGGCGTGGCTACACCTTC.

This clone has just one count. The chain couples TRBV6-5 to TRBJ1-1, with 7 bases fitting TRBD1. J gave up 1 base and V 4 bases, and 6 bases lay outside the gene matches. The germline CDR1 and CDR2 sequences are MNHEY and SVGAGI. The CDR3 has 15 residues. This chain's CDR3 is CASSLPGQRNTEAFF. The CDR3 DNA sequence: TGTGCCAGCAGTTTACCGGGACAGAGGAACACTGAAGCTTTCTTT.

The chain combines TRBV12-5 with TRBJ1-5; possible D gene TRBD1, 6 bases. V was shortened by 6 bases and J by 4 bases, with 10 bases between the two germline ends. The CDR3 is 13 amino acids. Germline V lookup: CDR1 LGHNT, CDR2 FRNRAP. For the CDR3, the DNA is TGTGCTAGTGGCCTTCAGGGGAATCAGCCCCAGCATTTT. Amino acids: CASGLQGNQPQHF.

V and J are TRBV24-1 and TRBJ2-2; D possibly corresponds to TRBD1 (5 bases). Looked up from germline, CDR1 is KGHDR and CDR2 is SFDVKD. CDR3 length: 16 amino acids. Between the trimmed V and J ends, which lost 3 bases and 3 bases, there was a span of 13 bases. The CDR3 DNA reads TGTGCCACCAGTGATGGGCGAGACAGATACACCGGGGAGCTGTTTTTT. It yields the protein CATSDGRDRYTGELFF.

DNA of the CDR3: TGTGCCAGCGGGGACAGTCCATTCCAAGAGACCCAGTACTTC. Encoded protein: CASGDSPFQETQYF. The chain has TRBV27 and TRBJ2-5, with TRBD1 matching 7 bases. Germline CDR1 reads MNHEY; CDR2 reads SMNVEV (reference sequence). V dropped 8 bases and J dropped 1; count of bases not matched to a gene: 7. CDR3 length: 14 amino acids.

This clone was seen ten or more times. The rearrangement joins TRBV3-1 (or the pseudogene TRBV3-2) to TRBJ2-1, with TRBD1 matching over 11 bases. With 7 bases clipped from V and 9 bases from J, the junction kept 2 bases outside the gene matches. Looked up from germline, CDR1 is LGHDT and CDR2 is YNNKEL (reference sequence). The CDR3 spans 12 residues. CDR3 nucleotides: TGTGCCAGCAAGGACAGGGGGCTTGAGCAGTTCTTC. Its protein is CASKDRGLEQFF.

CDR3 amino acids: CASIRDTRGNSPLHF. The CDR3 DNA sequence: TGTGCCAGTATCCGGGATACCCGAGGGAATTCACCCCTCCACTTT. The chain uses TRBV19 and TRBJ1-6; no clear D. This CDR3 is built from 15 residues. V shed 7 bases and J shed 7 bases, with 17 bases lying between them. Germline CDR1 LNHDA, CDR2 SQIVND (reference sequence).

V usage is TRBV6-1 and J usage is TRBJ2-7; D uncertain. There are 15 residues in the CDR3. Per germline, CDR1 MNHNS and CDR2 SASEGT. Trimming removed 0 bases at V and 2 bases at J, with 11 bases between. The CDR3 reads CASSEAQTVTYEQYV. The CDR3, as DNA: TGTGCCAGCAGTGAAGCGCAGACTGTGACCTACGAGCAGTACGTC.

The chain has TRBV7-9 and TRBJ2-3, with D perhaps TRBD1 (5 bases). The germline V gene encodes CDR1 SEHNR and CDR2 FQNEAQ (reference sequence). The length of the CDR3 is 14 residues. Deletions cut 2 bases from V and 2 bases from J, with 8 bases between. The CDR3 loop is CASSLFGATDTQYF. CDR3 DNA sequence: TGTGCCAGCAGCTTATTTGGGGCCACAGATACGCAGTATTTT.

The chain is built from TRBV6-1 and TRBJ2-7; D is perhaps TRBD2 (6 bases). V was shortened by 2 bases and J by 3 bases, with 11 bases between the two germline ends. Per germline, CDR1 MNHNS and CDR2 SASEGT. The CDR3 loop spans 14 amino acids. CDR3 amino acids: CASSEMGRDYEQYV. CDR3 DNA: TGTGCCAGCAGTGAAATGGGGCGGGACTACGAGCAGTACGTC.

The rearrangement joins TRBV20-1 to TRBJ2-7, with 11 bases matching TRBD1. The CDR3 covers 13 residues. Germline assignment: CDR1 DFQATT and CDR2 SNEGSKA (reference sequence). J gave up 4 bases and V 3 bases, and 2 bases lay outside the gene matches. CDR3 residues: CSASGDRGYEQYF. The DNA for the CDR3 is TGCAGTGCTAGTGGGGACAGGGGGTACGAGCAGTACTTC.

The chain carries TRBV6-2 or TRBV6-3 and TRBJ2-4, with a tentative D call TRBD2 (5 bases). CDR3 size: 18 residues. Deletions cut 2 bases from V and 7 bases from J, with 24 bases between. In germline, CDR1 is MNHEY, CDR2 SVGEGT. CDR3 protein: CASSYHLLGADPGNIQYF. CDR3 nucleotide sequence: TGTGCCAGCAGTTACCACCTTTTGGGAGCCGACCCTGGGAACATTCAGTACTTC.

This chain connects TRBV18 to TRBJ1-5; TRBD1 matches 9 bases. V was clipped by 6 bases and J by 0 bases; unmatched bases: 6. CDR3 length: 16 amino acids. In germline, CDR1 is KGHSH, CDR2 LQKENI. The CDR3 reads CASSHGTGNSNQPQHF. In DNA, the CDR3 is TGTGCCAGCTCGCATGGGACAGGGAATAGCAATCAGCCCCAGCATTTT. Full variable domain (missing parts from reference TRBV18 and TRBJ1-5): NAGVMQNPRHLVRRRGQEARLRCSPMKGHSHVYWYRQLPEEGLKFMVYLQKENIIDESGMPKERFSAEFPKEGPSILRIQQVVRGDSAAYFCASSHGTGNSNQPQHFGDGTRLSIL.

The chain has TRBV10-2 and TRBJ2-3; D is perhaps TRBD1 (5 bases). The CDR3 extends over 13 amino acids. Germline V gene lookup returns CDR1 WSHSY and CDR2 SAAADI. The germline V and J ends were trimmed by 11 bases and 2 bases, with 14 bases remaining between them. The CDR3 loop is CAAQGATTDTQYF. The CDR3 DNA reads as TGCGCCGCCCAAGGGGCGACCACAGATACGCAGTATTTT.

Notes on this clone: It may be a read error: a sequence one base away is much more abundant. The same CDR3 also results from other DNA sequences found in this sample. This chain connects TRBV6-5 to TRBJ1-6; D might be TRBD1 (6 bases). Germline V gene lookup returns CDR1 MNHEY and CDR2 SVGAGI. CDR3 length: 15 amino acids. The CDR3 is CASLIRGTNNSPLHF. The CDR3 DNA reads TGTGCCAGCTTAATAAGGGGGACCAATAATTCACCTCTCCACTTT.

This chain links TRBV6-5 with TRBJ2-3; D is perhaps TRBD1 (5 bases). V was trimmed by 5 bases and J by 2 bases, leaving 8 bases between them. The CDR3 has 13 amino acids. Germline values: CDR1 MNHEY, CDR2 SVGAGI. The CDR3 here is CASSRTFTDTQYF. The CDR3 DNA reads as TGTGCCAGCAGTCGGACATTCACAGATACGCAGTATTTT.

This clone was seen only once. The chain uses TRBV6-2 or TRBV6-3 and TRBJ2-2; 8 bases map to TRBD2. The germline CDR1 and CDR2 sequences are MNHEY and SVGEGT. This CDR3 spans 16 amino acids. V dropped 6 bases and J dropped 2; count of bases not matched to a gene: 8. The CDR3 sequence is CASSDPSGGNTGELFF. The CDR3 nucleotides read TGTGCCAGCAGCGACCCAAGCGGGGGTAACACCGGGGAGCTGTTTTTT.

The chain has TRBV7-9 and TRBJ1-4, with D perhaps TRBD1 (5 bases). This CDR3 has 15 residues. V lost 5 bases to trimming and J lost 4 bases, with 14 bases between them. The germline V gene has CDR1 SEHNR and CDR2 FQNEAQ (reference sequence). The CDR3 spells CASSPSGGYNEKLFF. The CDR3 DNA follows: TGTGCCAGCAGCCCTAGCGGGGGTTATAATGAAAAACTGTTTTTT.

The chain recombines TRBV24-1 with TRBJ2-7; possibly TRBD1 for D (5 bases). Germline V gene data show CDR1 as KGHDR and CDR2 as SFDVKD. This CDR3 contains 14 residues. V lost 4 bases and J 2 bases, leaving 11 bases between the germline ends. The CDR3 DNA follows: TGTGCCACCAGTGAGGCAGGGAAGGCCTACGAGCAGTACTTC. Encoded protein: CATSEAGKAYEQYF.

The genes are TRBV4-2 and TRBJ1-4; 7 positions match TRBD1. The CDR3 is made up of 16 amino acids. The germline V gene has CDR1 LGHNA and CDR2 YNFKEQ. The J segment lost 1 base and the V segment lost 0 bases, leaving 2 bases of the junction unmatched. The CDR3 reads CASSQDQGGTNEKLFF. In DNA form, the CDR3 reads TGTGCCAGCAGCCAAGATCAGGGGGGAACTAATGAAAAACTGTTTTTT.

This clone has just a few counts. This rearrangement joins TRBV5-8 to TRBJ2-1; D possibly corresponds to TRBD1 (6 bases). V was trimmed by 2 bases and J by 3 bases, leaving 15 bases between them. CDR3 length: 16 amino acids. Germline V lookup: CDR1 SGHTS, CDR2 YDEGEE. The CDR3 nucleotides read TGTGCCAGCAGCTTAGGGTCAGGGGTCTACTACAATGAGCAGTTCTTC. This sequence encodes CASSLGSGVYYNEQFF.

The chain combines TRBV6-2 or TRBV6-3 with TRBJ2-7; 7 bases line up with TRBD1. This CDR3 region has 16 residues. Germline CDR1 and CDR2: MNHEY and SVGEGT. Losses at the gene ends were 2 bases for V and 0 bases for J; bases not matched to a gene: 7. The CDR3 nucleotides read TGTGCCAGCAGTTACCTGGGGACAGACCTCTCCTACGAGCAGTACTTC. The encoded protein is CASSYLGTDLSYEQYF.

The V and J genes are TRBV2 and TRBJ2-1; D gene ambiguous. Per germline, CDR1 SNHLY and CDR2 FYNNEI. V was shortened by 8 bases and J by 0 bases, with 14 bases between the two germline ends. The CDR3 is 15 amino acids. CDR3 sequence reads: CASRLLTGSYNEQFF. CDR3 nucleotide sequence: TGTGCCAGCCGGCTGCTGACGGGCTCCTACAATGAGCAGTTCTTC.

The rearrangement uses TRBV5-5 and TRBJ2-2; D might be TRBD1 (5 bases). Germline V gene sequence: CDR1 SGHKS, CDR2 YYEKEE (reference sequence). The CDR3 extends over 15 amino acids. The V end lost 4 bases, the J end lost 5 bases, and 15 bases lay between the germline ends. The CDR3 is CASSPENHRTGELFF. The DNA for the CDR3 is TGTGCCAGCAGCCCAGAGAATCACAGGACCGGGGAGCTGTTTTTT. Full variable domain (rest looked up from reference TRBV5-5 and TRBJ2-2): DAGVTQSPTHLIKTRGQQVTLRCSPISGHKSVSWYQQVLGQGPQFIFQYYEKEERGRGNFPDRFSARQFPNYSSELNVNALLLGDSALYLCASSPENHRTGELFFGEGSRLTVL.

On this clone: The identical CDR3 is also encoded by other nucleotide sequences in the sample. The genes are TRBV11-2 and TRBJ1-1; TRBD1 might be the D (5 bases). Trimming removed 4 bases at V and 1 base at J, with 7 bases between. Germline V gives CDR1 SGHAT, CDR2 FQNNGV. This CDR3 contains 13 residues. CDR3: CASSSDRNTEAFF. DNA of the CDR3: TGTGCCAGCAGCTCCGACAGGAACACTGAAGCTTTCTTT.

The chain has TRBV29-1 and TRBJ2-1, with D possibly matching TRBD2 (6 bases). Germline V gene lookup returns CDR1 SQVTM and CDR2 ANQGSEA. This CDR3 region has 16 residues. Trimming took 5 bases from V and 6 from J, leaving 23 bases between them. The CDR3 DNA follows: TGCAGCGTTTCAGGTGGACTAAACCTGTTACCCAATGAGCAGTTCTTC. Residues: CSVSGGLNLLPNEQFF.

The chain uses TRBV29-1 and TRBJ2-1; D unclear. V dropped 2 bases and J dropped 0 bases, with 8 bases sitting between them. There are 14 residues in the CDR3. Germline assignment: CDR1 SQVTM and CDR2 ANQGSEA. The CDR3 here is CSVELKNSYNEQFF. The CDR3 DNA reads as TGCAGCGTTGAACTAAAGAACTCCTACAATGAGCAGTTCTTC.